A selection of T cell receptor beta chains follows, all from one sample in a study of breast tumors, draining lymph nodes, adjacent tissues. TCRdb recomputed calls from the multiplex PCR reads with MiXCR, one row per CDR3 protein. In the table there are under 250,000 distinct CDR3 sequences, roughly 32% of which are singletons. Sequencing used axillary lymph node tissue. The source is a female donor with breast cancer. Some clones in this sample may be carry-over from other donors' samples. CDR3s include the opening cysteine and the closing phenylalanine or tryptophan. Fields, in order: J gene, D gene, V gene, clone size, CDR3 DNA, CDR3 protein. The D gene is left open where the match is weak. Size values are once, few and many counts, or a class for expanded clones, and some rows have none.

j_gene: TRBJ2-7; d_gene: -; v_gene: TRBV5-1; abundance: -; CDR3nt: TGCGCCGGCAGCTTGGTAGCAGGGAGCACCAGCGGGTCCTACGAGCAGTACTTC; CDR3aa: CAGSLVAGSTSGSYEQYF
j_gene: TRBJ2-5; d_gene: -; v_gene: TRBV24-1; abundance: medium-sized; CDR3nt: TGTGCCACCAGTGAGCTTGGCGGTCAGGAAGCCCAAGAGACCCAGTACTTC; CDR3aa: CATSELGGQEAQETQYF
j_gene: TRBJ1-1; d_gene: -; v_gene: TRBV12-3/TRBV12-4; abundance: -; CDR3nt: TGTGCCAGCAGTTCAGATCAGAGGGGTAGCACTGAAGCTTTCTTT; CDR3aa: CASSSDQRGSTEAFF
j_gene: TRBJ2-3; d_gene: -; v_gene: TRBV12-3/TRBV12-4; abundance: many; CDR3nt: TGTGCCAGCAGTTCCCTCCTCACAGATACGCAGTATTTT; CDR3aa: CASSSLLTDTQYF
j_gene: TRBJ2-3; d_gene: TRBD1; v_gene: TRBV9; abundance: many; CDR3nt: TGTGCCAGCAGCCCATTTTCGGGACAGGGGTTAGATACGCAGTATTTT; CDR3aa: CASSPFSGQGLDTQYF
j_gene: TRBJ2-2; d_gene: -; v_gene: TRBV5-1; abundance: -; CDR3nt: TGTGCCAGCAGCCTCAGGAGCGCGAACACCGGGGAGCTGTTTTTT; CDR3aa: CASSLRSANTGELFF
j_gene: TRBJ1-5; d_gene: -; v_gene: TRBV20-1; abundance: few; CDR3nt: TGCAGTGCTAGTCCCCGTGAGGGAGCTTATCAGCCCCAGCATTTT; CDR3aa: CSASPREGAYQPQHF
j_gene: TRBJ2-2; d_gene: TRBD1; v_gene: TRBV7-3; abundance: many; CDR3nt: TGTGCCAGCAGCTTAACAGCAGGGGGTAGCGGGGAGCTGTTTTTT; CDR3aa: CASSLTAGGSGELFF
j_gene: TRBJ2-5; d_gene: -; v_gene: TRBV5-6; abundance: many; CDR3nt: TGTGCCAGCAGCTTTGTTGGAGGGAGGGAGACCCAGTACTTC; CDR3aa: CASSFVGGRETQYF
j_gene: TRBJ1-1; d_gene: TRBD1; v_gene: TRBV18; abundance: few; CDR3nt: TGTGCCAGCTCACCAGGACAGGGTAGAGGATCTTTCTTT; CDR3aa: CASSPGQGRGSFF
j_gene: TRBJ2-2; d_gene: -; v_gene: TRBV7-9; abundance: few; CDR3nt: TGTGCCAGCAGCTTACTAGGGACAGGGGAGCTGTTTTTT; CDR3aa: CASSLLGTGELFF
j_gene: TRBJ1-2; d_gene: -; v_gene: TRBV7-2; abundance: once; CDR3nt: TGTGCCAGCAGCCCCGGACTCCCCTCCTACAATGGCTACCCCTTC; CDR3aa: CASSPGLPSYNGYPF
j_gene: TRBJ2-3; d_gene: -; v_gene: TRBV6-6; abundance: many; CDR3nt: TGTGCCAGCGGCTTGGGAAGGGGCCGCACAGATACGCAGTATTTT; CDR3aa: CASGLGRGRTDTQYF
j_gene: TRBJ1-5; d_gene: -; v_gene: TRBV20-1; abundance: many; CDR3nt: TGCAGTGCTACGAGGGGACCCCATCAGCCCCAGCATTTT; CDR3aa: CSATRGPHQPQHF
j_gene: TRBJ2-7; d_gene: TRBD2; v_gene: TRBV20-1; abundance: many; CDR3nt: TGCAGTGCTAGGCTAGCGGGAGGATCTCGCTACGAGCAGTACTTC; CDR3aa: CSARLAGGSRYEQYF
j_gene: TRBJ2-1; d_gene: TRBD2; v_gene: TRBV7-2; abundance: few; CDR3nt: TGTGCCAGCTCACCCCGGACTAGCGGGAGGTGGAATGAGCAGTTCTTC; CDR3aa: CASSPRTSGRWNEQFF
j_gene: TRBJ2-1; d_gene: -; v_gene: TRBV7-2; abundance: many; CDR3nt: TGTGCCAGCAGCTTAGAACCGGACCCGGACAATGAGCAGTTCTTC; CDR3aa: CASSLEPDPDNEQFF
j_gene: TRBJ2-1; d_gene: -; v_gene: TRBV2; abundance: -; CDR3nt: TGTGCCAGCATTGGACGGGAGTCCAACAATGAACAGTTCTTC; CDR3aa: CASIGRESNNEQFF